This T cell receptor (beta chain) originates from a study of blood T cell repertoires in COVID-19. The wider study: Whether acute or convalescent, the COVID-19 samples came from the United States, Italy and Spain. PBMCs, B-cell-depleted T cells, or T cells provided the cDNA or gDNA that made up the material.

Source study methods: Cell counts per sample came from amplifying reference gene primers. Clones were sequenced by immunoSEQ multiplex PCR, and TCRdb holds only the in-frame ones, with some missing. V and J calls and clone size are copied from that table; D and trimming were computed from the DNA. This table holds around 56,000 clones, over 70% found once. J lost 6 bases, V lost 6 bases, and 7 bases had no gene match. Germline assignment: CDR1 KGHSH and CDR2 LQKENI. The CDR3 has 13 residues. The chain couples TRBV18 to TRBJ1-2, with 7 bases matching TRBD1. Sequenced sample: peripheral blood. This receptor was taken from a man in his 60s with acute or convalescent COVID-19. The chain's CDR3 is CASSPGTEDGYTF. DNA of the CDR3: TGTGCCAGCTCCCCCGGGACAGAGGATGGCTACACCTTC. Looking up the rest from reference TRBV18 and TRBJ1-2 gives the full variable domain: NAGVMQNPRHLVRRRGQEARLRCSPMKGHSHVYWYRQLPEEGLKFMVYLQKENIIDESGMPKERFSAEFPKEGPSILRIQQVVRGDSAAYFCASSPGTEDGYTFGSGTRLTVV.